One sample yielded the 25 T cell receptor beta chains listed below, sequenced in a study of beta chain features in type 1 diabetes. Expressed TCRB transcripts were sequenced because the entire RNA isolate underwent reverse transcription. Generated by immunoSEQ multiplex PCR, the TCRdb table keeps only in-frame clones and is missing some. Among about 230,000 clones listed, 16% were seen once. These receptors have no known antigen. Notes on the study in general: Among all four CD4+ subsets, Type 1 diabetes patients had TCRB CDR3s that were moderately but significantly shorter.

The sequencing input was naive CD4+ T cells from blood. The receptors originated from a man younger than 45 with type 1 diabetes.

This clone appeared a few times. Germline is not matched at one junction end, which may reflect a read error. The rearrangement links TRBV2 to TRBJ2-2, with unresolved D. In germline, CDR1 is SNHLY, CDR2 FYNNEI. The CDR3 consists of 12 residues. The CDR3 bases are TGTGCCAGCAGAGAAGACACCGGGGAGCTGTTTTTT. Translating it yields CASREDTGELFF. Supplemented by reference TRBV2 and TRBJ2-2, the full variable domain reads EPEVTQTPSHQVTQMGQEVILRCVPISNHLYFYWYRQILGQKVEFLVSFYNNEISEKSEIFDDQFSVERPDGSNFTLKIRSTKLEDSAMYFCASREDTGELFFGEGSRLTVL.

This chain connects TRBV18 to TRBJ2-3; D call uncertain. Germline V gene lookup returns CDR1 KGHSH and CDR2 LQKENI. V dropped 4 bases and J dropped 2 bases, with 10 bases sitting between them. This CDR3 has 14 residues. The CDR3 coding sequence is TGTGCCAGCTCACGGACGGCTAACACAGATACGCAGTATTTT. This sequence encodes CASSRTANTDTQYF.

The V gene is TRBV18, the J gene TRBJ2-7; D not resolved. With 6 bases removed from V and 3 bases from J, the gap between germline ends came to 15 bases. Germline CDR1 is KGHSH and CDR2 is LQKENI. The CDR3 totals 14 residues. The CDR3 is CASSSQDGLYEQYF. CDR3 bases: TGTGCCAGCTCCTCCCAGGACGGTCTCTACGAGCAGTACTTC.

The chain employs TRBV18 and TRBJ1-3; D not certain. The CDR3 length is 15 residues. Germline V gives CDR1 KGHSH, CDR2 LQKENI. V lost 0 bases and J lost 2, with 8 bases in between. This CDR3 is CASSPPAVAGNTIYF. The CDR3 coding sequence is TGTGCCAGCTCACCACCAGCCGTGGCTGGAAACACCATATATTTT.

The V call is TRBV29-1, the J call TRBJ2-2, with 12 bases aligning to TRBD2. The germline V gene encodes CDR1 SQVTM and CDR2 ANQGSEA. Trimming at V came to 6 bases and at J to 3 bases, leaving 14 bases not matched to a gene. This CDR3 has 18 amino acids. The CDR3 sequence: CSVATSGRWSKDTGELFF. In DNA, the CDR3 is TGCAGCGTCGCTACTAGCGGGAGGTGGTCGAAGGACACCGGGGAGCTGTTTTTT.

This clone was detected only a few times. The chain employs TRBV14 and TRBJ2-4, with D maybe TRBD1 (6 bases). Looked up from germline, CDR1 is SGHDN and CDR2 is FVKESK. Deletions cut 6 bases from V and 0 bases from J, with 15 bases between. The CDR3 runs 16 residues. The chain's CDR3 is CASSPELQGAKNIQYF. CDR3 sequence (DNA): TGTGCCAGCAGTCCGGAACTACAGGGAGCCAAAAACATTCAGTACTTC.

This clone came up a few times. The chain employs TRBV4-3 and TRBJ2-7; D might be TRBD1 (6 bases). The V end was cut by 2 bases, the J end by 2 bases, with 13 bases between. Germline CDR1 and CDR2: LGHNA and YSLEER. The CDR3 has 15 residues. CDR3 sequence reads: CASSQNTGLPYEQYF. The CDR3 DNA sequence: TGCGCCAGCAGCCAAAATACAGGGCTTCCCTACGAGCAGTACTTC.

This clone has only a few counts. The chain couples TRBV29-1 to TRBJ2-4; D gene uncertain. The CDR3 is 14 amino acids. Trimming left V 5 bases short and J 1 base short, with 12 bases between. Germline V CDR1 and CDR2: SQVTM, ANQGSEA. This chain's CDR3 is CSVLDPEAKNIQYF. For the CDR3, the DNA is TGCAGCGTTCTAGACCCTGAGGCCAAAAACATTCAGTACTTC.

The table lists this clone with a few counts. The J gene is TRBJ1-1, the V gene TRBV30; no reliable D call. V gave up 5 bases and J gave up 0 bases, with 10 bases separating them. Germline V gene lookup returns CDR1 GTSNPN and CDR2 SVGIG (reference sequence). The CDR3 extends over 13 amino acids. CDR3 amino acids: CAWSGFMNTEAFF. DNA of the CDR3: TGTGCCTGGTCTGGGTTCATGAACACTGAAGCTTTCTTT.

The rearrangement joins TRBV28 to TRBJ1-2; 9 bases match TRBD1. CDR1 is MDHEN, CDR2 SYDVKM, per germline. The CDR3 has 13 amino acids. V gave up 7 bases and J gave up 8 bases; unmatched junction bases: 8. CDR3 in amino acids: CASTEDRGNGYTF. DNA for the CDR3: TGTGCCAGCACCGAAGACAGGGGGAACGGCTACACCTTC.

This clone was seen only a few times. The chain carries TRBV28 and TRBJ2-1; 11 bases are shared with TRBD2. The CDR3 is 18 amino acids. V was pared by 6 bases and J by 0 bases, with 10 bases of the junction left unmatched. Germline CDR1 is MDHEN and CDR2 is SYDVKM. The CDR3 here is CASSRIAGGPGSYNEQFF. CDR3 bases: TGTGCCAGCAGCCGAATAGCGGGAGGGCCCGGCTCCTACAATGAGCAGTTCTTC.

V gene TRBV29-1 combines with J gene TRBJ1-4; D is undetermined. The germline V and J ends were trimmed by 4 bases and 1 base, with 7 bases remaining between them. The CDR3 consists of 13 residues. The germline V gene has CDR1 SQVTM and CDR2 ANQGSEA. CDR3 sequence reads: CSVGGLTNEKLFF. The CDR3 DNA reads as TGCAGCGTTGGAGGGTTAACTAATGAAAAACTGTTTTTT.

This rearrangement joins TRBV7-2 to TRBJ2-7; no definite D call. This CDR3 contains 15 residues. With 1 base removed from V and 0 bases from J, the gap between germline ends came to 10 bases. From germline, CDR1 is SGHTA and CDR2 FQGNSA. CDR3 amino acids: CASSLEGFSSYEQYF. Written as DNA, the CDR3 is TGTGCCAGCAGCTTAGAGGGCTTCAGCTCCTACGAGCAGTACTTC.

The rearrangement uses TRBV9 and TRBJ2-5, with D perhaps given as TRBD1 or TRBD2 (5 bases each). The CDR3 covers 12 residues. V was cut by 0 bases and J by 9 bases, with 9 bases left in between. Per germline, CDR1 SGDLS and CDR2 YYNGEE. This chain's CDR3 is CASSVALGAQYF. The DNA of the CDR3 is TGTGCCAGCAGCGTAGCACTGGGGGCCCAGTACTTC. The full variable domain, in which reference TRBV9 and TRBJ2-5 provide the parts outside the CDR3, is DSGVTQTPKHLITATGQRVTLRCSPRSGDLSVYWYQQSLDQGLQFLIQYYNGEERAKGNILERFSAQQFPDLHSELNLSSLELGDSALYFCASSVALGAQYFGPGTRLLVL.

This clone was found once. The rearrangement joins TRBV5-4 to TRBJ2-3; D is possibly TRBD1 (6 bases). The V end was cut by 3 bases, the J end by 1 base, with 12 bases between. Germline lookup yields CDR1 SGHNT and CDR2 YYREEE (reference sequence). The CDR3 has 15 residues. The CDR3 spells CASSWWGRGTDTQYF. The CDR3 coding sequence is TGTGCCAGCAGCTGGTGGGGGCGAGGCACAGATACGCAGTATTTT.

In this sample, this clone turned up a few times. The gene calls are TRBV7-3 and TRBJ2-3; D unresolved. Germline V CDR1 and CDR2: SGHTA, FQGTGA. Trimming removed 5 bases from V and 6 bases from J, with 15 bases in between. This CDR3 contains 14 residues. The CDR3 sequence is CASSPRLASDTQYF. In nucleotides, the CDR3 is TGTGCCAGCAGCCCCCGACTCGCCTCGGATACGCAGTATTTT.

This clone has a handful of counts. The chain recombines TRBV5-1 with TRBJ2-1, with D tentatively TRBD1 (6 bases). The length of the CDR3 is 14 residues. Germline V gene sequence: CDR1 SGHRS, CDR2 YFSETQ. Trimming took off 0 bases at V and 3 bases at J, with 7 bases between the two ends. The CDR3 is CASSLVDSYNEQFF. The CDR3 nucleotides read TGCGCCAGCAGCTTGGTGGACAGCTACAATGAGCAGTTCTTC.

V and J are TRBV6-5 and TRBJ2-7, with 7 bases lining up with TRBD1. The CDR3 has 14 amino acids. Trimming took 1 base from V and 3 from J; bases not matched to a gene: 3. CDR1 is MNHEY, CDR2 SVGAGI, per germline. DNA of the CDR3: TGTGCCAGCAGTTACTTGGGACAGAGCTACGAGCAGTACTTC. The encoded protein is CASSYLGQSYEQYF.

This clone was seen a handful of times. The chain employs TRBV7-2 and TRBJ2-5; no firm D call. The CDR3 sequence is 14 residues long. Looked up from germline, CDR1 is SGHTA and CDR2 is FQGNSA. Deletions cut 3 bases from V and 2 bases from J, with 10 bases between. The CDR3 DNA reads TGTGCCAGCAGCTTTTACACGGCGCAAGAGACCCAGTACTTC. Its translation: CASSFYTAQETQYF.

This chain uses TRBV4-3 with TRBJ2-3, with 9 positions matching TRBD2. Germline assignment: CDR1 LGHNA and CDR2 YSLEER. V trimming: 2 bases; J trimming: 5 bases; junction bases outside the gene matches: 8. This CDR3 has 16 residues. CDR3 nucleotides: TGCGCCAGCAGCCAAATTCCTAGCGGGGAGGGAGATACGCAGTATTTT. This translates into CASSQIPSGEGDTQYF.

V gene TRBV6-5 combines with J gene TRBJ2-7; 9 nucleotides match TRBD2. Germline V gene lookup returns CDR1 MNHEY and CDR2 SVGAGI. V trimming: 2 bases; J trimming: 4 bases; junction bases outside the gene matches: 3. The CDR3 spans 14 residues. CDR3: CASSYGGRAYEQYF. The CDR3 bases are TGTGCCAGCAGTTACGGCGGGAGGGCTTACGAGCAGTACTTC.

The CDR3 sequence: CSVRGRLGANVLTF. The DNA of the CDR3 is TGCAGCGTTCGGGGCAGGTTAGGGGCCAACGTCCTGACTTTC. The chain links TRBV29-1 to TRBJ2-6; D tentatively reads TRBD1 or TRBD2 (5 bases each). V lost 5 bases to trimming and J lost 4 bases, with 12 bases between them. Looked up from germline, CDR1 is SQVTM and CDR2 is ANQGSEA. CDR3 length: 14 residues.

The genes are TRBV7-9 and TRBJ1-1; D remains ambiguous. The CDR3 spans 13 residues. Germline CDR1 reads SEHNR; CDR2 reads FQNEAQ (reference sequence). V lost 0 bases, J lost 0 bases, and 2 bases lay in between. CDR3 nucleotide sequence: TGTGCCAGCAGCTTAGCGATGAACACTGAAGCTTTCTTT. Translating gives CASSLAMNTEAFF.

This clone was picked up a small number of times. The gene calls are TRBV21-1 and TRBJ2-2; the table names TRBD2, a call not compared with the DNA. TRBV21-1 corresponds to a pseudogene. The CDR3 contains 17 residues. CDR3 in amino acids: CASGAKHGTRNTGELFF. The CDR3 coding sequence is TGTGCCAGCGGGGCAAAGCACGGGACTCGGAACACCGGGGAGCTGTTTTTT.

This chain joins TRBV15 and TRBJ2-5; D is unclear. Per the germline V gene, CDR1 is LNHNV and CDR2 is YYDKDF (reference sequence). The CDR3 length is 13 residues. Trimming pared 0 bases from V and 7 bases from J, leaving 9 bases between. The CDR3 sequence is CATSRDNEATQYF. The CDR3 coding sequence is TGTGCCACCAGCAGAGATAATGAGGCGACCCAGTACTTC.